Each of the 18 T cell receptor beta chains below was sequenced from the same sample in a study of T cells after posttransplantation cyclophosphamide. Treatment was busulfan-fludarabine conditioning, a marrow graft, and cyclophosphamide on days +3 and +4. Sequencing was performed with immunoSEQ multiplex PCR; in TCRdb, only in-frame clones are kept and a portion is missing. The table shows about 2,500 clones, with around 84% occurring only once. The sample consisted of PBMCs, taken after allogeneic stem cell transplant with posttransplant cyclophosphamide. These receptors all stem from a male patient aged 30 to 40 who received an allogeneic stem cell transplant from a related donor, was CMV-positive, and had acute GVHD only. Some T cells may be provided by the graft donor.

This chain joins TRBV7-6 and TRBJ2-5, with D hard to call. Germline V lookup: CDR1 SGHVS, CDR2 FNYEAQ. CDR3 length: 11 residues. Trimming pared 5 bases from V and 4 bases from J, leaving 5 bases between. In DNA, the CDR3 is TGTGCCAGCAGCCCAGGAGAGACCCAGTACTTC. Amino acid sequence: CASSPGETQYF.

V and J are TRBV19 and TRBJ1-4, with TRBD1 identical over 8 bases. Trimming removed 5 bases from V and 8 bases from J; junction bases left unmatched: 10. CDR3 length equals 15 residues. CDR1 is LNHDA, CDR2 SQIVND, per germline (reference sequence). The CDR3 coding sequence is TGTGCCAGTAGTTCTATCCAGGGGGCGAGAGAAAAACTGTTTTTT. Translated: CASSSIQGAREKLFF. The variable domain in full, with the rest retrieved from reference TRBV19 and TRBJ1-4, is DGGITQSPKYLFRKEGQNVTLSCEQNLNHDAMYWYRQDPGQGLRLIYYSQIVNDFQKGDIAEGYSVSREKKESFPLTVTSAQKNPTAFYLCASSSIQGAREKLFFGSGTQLSVL.

The J gene is TRBJ2-3, the V gene TRBV15; TRBD1 agrees at 7 bases. CDR1 LNHNV and CDR2 YYDKDF come from the germline V gene (reference sequence). This CDR3 comprises 14 residues. With 4 bases clipped from V and 2 bases from J, the junction kept 3 bases outside the gene matches. The CDR3 spells CATSTRGLTDTQYF. CDR3 DNA: TGTGCCACCAGCACTAGGGGGCTCACAGATACGCAGTATTTT.

This clone was observed once. The chain carries TRBV19 and TRBJ2-2; TRBD1 aligns across 7 bases. V lost 5 bases and J lost 6; bases outside the gene matches: 6. Germline V gives CDR1 LNHDA, CDR2 SQIVND (reference sequence). The length of the CDR3 is 14 residues. This CDR3 reads CASSPGQLAGELFF. In nucleotides, the CDR3 is TGTGCCAGTAGTCCGGGACAGCTCGCCGGGGAGCTGTTTTTT.

This sequence joins TRBV2 and TRBJ2-3, with 12 bases fitting TRBD2. The V gene end was trimmed by 5 bases and the J gene end by 4 bases; junction bases not matched to a gene: 4. This CDR3 comprises 15 residues. Germline V gives CDR1 SNHLY, CDR2 FYNNEI. CDR3 in DNA: TGTGCCAGCAGTCGCGCTAGCGGGGGGGCAGATACGCAGTATTTT. Its protein is CASSRASGGADTQYF.

Comments on this clone: The sample contains more than one DNA sequence encoding this CDR3. This chain uses TRBV6-4 with TRBJ1-1, with TRBD1 as a possible D gene (6 bases). Looked up from germline, CDR1 is MRHNA and CDR2 is SNTAGT. With 2 bases removed from V and 4 bases from J, the gap between germline ends came to 8 bases. The CDR3 has 13 amino acids. In nucleotides, the CDR3 is TGTGCCAGCAGTGACCAGACAGGCACTGAAGCTTTCTTT. Translated, it gives CASSDQTGTEAFF.

Comment on this clone: This CDR3 is missing its conserved last phenylalanine or tryptophan, likely due to a read error. The rearrangement links TRBV5-5 to TRBJ1-2, with 9 positions matching TRBD1. The CDR3 totals 13 residues. The J segment lost 6 bases and the V segment lost 4 bases, leaving 4 bases of the junction unmatched. The germline V gene has CDR1 SGHKS and CDR2 YYEKEE (reference sequence). The CDR3 spells CASSVTGGDGYTL. The CDR3 DNA is TGTGCCAGCAGCGTCACAGGGGGCGATGGCTACACCCTC.

The chain carries TRBV7-2 and TRBJ2-5; D not resolved. V was cut by 5 bases and J by 9 bases, with 13 bases left in between. Looked up from germline, CDR1 is SGHTA and CDR2 is FQGNSA. This CDR3 contains 12 residues. The chain's CDR3 is CASSPPRPPQYF. In DNA, the CDR3 is TGTGCCAGCAGCCCCCCCCGTCCCCCCCAGTACTTC.

The chain recombines TRBV19 with TRBJ2-1; TRBD1 matches 8 bases. CDR1 is LNHDA and CDR2 is SQIVND in the germline V gene (reference sequence). CDR3 length: 17 amino acids. The V gene end was trimmed by 3 bases and the J gene end by 0 bases; junction bases not matched to a gene: 7. CDR3 in DNA: TGTGCCAGTAGTATCACAGGGGGTCGCGGCTCCTACAATGAGCAGTTCTTC. Its translation: CASSITGGRGSYNEQFF.

The V call is TRBV19, the J call TRBJ1-5; 12 bases are a match to TRBD1. Germline CDR1 is LNHDA and CDR2 is SQIVND (reference sequence). V was clipped by 4 bases and J by 7 bases; unmatched bases: 8. The CDR3 consists of 16 residues. The CDR3: CASSTAGTGGRQPQHF. The CDR3 DNA follows: TGTGCCAGTAGTACTGCCGGGACAGGGGGCAGGCAGCCCCAGCATTTT.

The V call is TRBV7-2, the J call TRBJ2-2; no reliable D call. V lost 4 bases and J lost 5, with 8 bases in between. CDR1 and CDR2 (germline): SGHTA, FQGNSA. The CDR3 consists of 13 residues. DNA of the CDR3: TGTGCCAGCAGCTCTAGAGAGACCGGGGAGCTGTTTTTT. Protein product: CASSSRETGELFF.

The gene calls are TRBV30 and TRBJ1-2; 12 bases fit TRBD1. The CDR3 contains 14 residues. Germline V CDR1 and CDR2: GTSNPN, SVGIG (reference sequence). The V gene end was trimmed by 5 bases and the J gene end by 8 bases; junction bases not matched to a gene: 9. CDR3 region: CAWAPGQGASGYTF. The CDR3 DNA is TGTGCCTGGGCCCCGGGACAGGGGGCGTCGGGCTACACCTTC.

The rearrangement uses TRBV30 and TRBJ2-5, with TRBD1 matching over 9 bases. This CDR3 is 14 amino acids long. Germline CDR1 is GTSNPN and CDR2 is SVGIG (reference sequence). Trimming took 3 bases from V and 5 from J; bases not matched to a gene: 7. The CDR3 DNA follows: TGTGCCTGGAGCGGCGGGACAGGGTACGAGACCCAGTACTTC. The encoded protein is CAWSGGTGYETQYF.

The CDR3 DNA follows: TGTGCCAGCAGCCTGCCTGGGACAGCGAGCTCCTACGAGCAGTACTTC. Residues: CASSLPGTASSYEQYF. V usage is TRBV7-8 and J usage is TRBJ2-7; 7 bases match TRBD1. Germline V gene data show CDR1 as SGHVS and CDR2 as FQNEAQ. V was clipped by 5 bases and J by 0 bases; unmatched bases: 10. The CDR3 length is 16 residues.

The J gene is TRBJ1-4, the V gene TRBV29-1; 8 bases align to TRBD1. The J segment lost 3 bases and the V segment lost 7 bases, leaving 4 bases of the junction unmatched. The CDR3 has 13 amino acids. Germline V gives CDR1 SQVTM, CDR2 ANQGSEA. In nucleotides, the CDR3 is TGCAGCGCCGGACAGGGACCTAATGAAAAACTGTTTTTT. Amino acids: CSAGQGPNEKLFF.

V and J are TRBV7-6 and TRBJ1-4, with a possible D match to TRBD1 (6 bases). This CDR3 comprises 17 residues. Trimming cost V 2 bases and J 0 bases, with 13 bases left between them. CDR1 SGHVS and CDR2 FNYEAQ come from the germline V gene. In DNA form, the CDR3 reads TGTGCCAGCAGCTTAAGGGTACAGGGTGCAACTAATGAAAAACTGTTTTTT. This encodes CASSLRVQGATNEKLFF.

The rearrangement joins TRBV7-2 to TRBJ2-7; possible D gene TRBD2, 6 bases. V gave up 5 bases and J gave up 7 bases, with 18 bases separating them. CDR1 and CDR2 (germline): SGHTA, FQGNSA. There are 14 residues in the CDR3. CDR3 nucleotide sequence: TGTGCCAGCAGCACCCGGAGGGGACTTCGGGAGCAGTACTTC. Amino acid sequence: CASSTRRGLREQYF.

The V call is TRBV15, the J call TRBJ2-3, with TRBD1 identical over 10 bases. The germline V gene encodes CDR1 LNHNV and CDR2 YYDKDF (reference sequence). This CDR3 spans 15 amino acids. The V gene end was trimmed by 4 bases and the J gene end by 1 base; junction bases not matched to a gene: 2. CDR3: CATSKGQGGTDTQYF. CDR3 DNA sequence: TGTGCCACCAGCAAAGGACAGGGGGGCACAGATACGCAGTATTTT. The whole variable domain, filled in from reference TRBV15 and TRBJ2-3, reads DAMVIQNPRYQVTQFGKPVTLSCSQTLNHNVMYWYQQKSSQAPKLLFHYYDKDFNNEADTPDNFQSRRPNTSFCFLDIRSPGLGDTAMYLCATSKGQGGTDTQYFGPGTRLTVL.